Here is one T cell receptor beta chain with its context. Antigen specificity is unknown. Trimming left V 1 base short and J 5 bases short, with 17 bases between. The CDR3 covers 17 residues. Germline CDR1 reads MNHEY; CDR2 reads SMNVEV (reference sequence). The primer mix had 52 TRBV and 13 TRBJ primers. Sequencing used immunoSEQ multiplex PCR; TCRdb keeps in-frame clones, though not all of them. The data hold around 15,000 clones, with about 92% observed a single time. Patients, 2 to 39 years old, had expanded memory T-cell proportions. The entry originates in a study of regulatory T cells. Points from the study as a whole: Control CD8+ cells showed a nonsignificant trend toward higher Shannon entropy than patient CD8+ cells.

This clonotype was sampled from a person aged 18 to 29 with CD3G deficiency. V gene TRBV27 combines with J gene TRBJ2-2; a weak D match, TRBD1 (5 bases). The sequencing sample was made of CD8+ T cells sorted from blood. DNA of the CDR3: TGTGCCAGCAGTTTATATCCCGGCAGGGTTAGAACCGGGGAGCTGTTTTTT. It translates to CASSLYPGRVRTGELFF.